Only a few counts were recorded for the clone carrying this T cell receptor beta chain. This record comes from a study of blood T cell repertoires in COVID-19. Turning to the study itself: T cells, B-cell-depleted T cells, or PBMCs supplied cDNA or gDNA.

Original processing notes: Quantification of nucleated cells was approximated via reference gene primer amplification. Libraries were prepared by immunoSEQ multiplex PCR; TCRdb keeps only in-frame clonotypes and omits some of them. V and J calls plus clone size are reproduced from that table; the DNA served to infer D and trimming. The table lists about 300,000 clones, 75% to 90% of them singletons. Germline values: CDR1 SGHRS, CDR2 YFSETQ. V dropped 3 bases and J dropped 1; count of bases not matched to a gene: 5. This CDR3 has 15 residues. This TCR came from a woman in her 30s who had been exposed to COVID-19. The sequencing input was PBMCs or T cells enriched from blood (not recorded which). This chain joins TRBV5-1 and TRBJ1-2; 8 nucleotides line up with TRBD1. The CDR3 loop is CASSSTGGINYGYTF. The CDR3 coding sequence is TGCGCCAGCAGCTCTACAGGGGGTATTAACTATGGCTACACCTTC.